This TCR beta chain was obtained from a study of CD8 T cells in ankylosing spondylitis. Quantitative barcoded 5'-RACE was used to prepare TCR beta libraries. TCRdb called the 5' RACE reads again in MiXCR, with one record for every CDR3 protein. Among 150,000 to 200,000 distinct CDR3 sequences listed, 11% were seen once. This clonotype has a count of ten or more. This CDR3 is built from 12 residues. V was cut by 8 bases and J by 4 bases, with 12 bases left in between. Germline V lookup: CDR1 SQVTM, CDR2 ANQGSEA. The chain uses TRBV29-1 and TRBJ2-1; D not resolved. The sequence was collected from a male donor with ankylosing spondylitis or in good health (not recorded which). Sequencing was done on a sample of blood, either unsorted or a sorted T cell fraction (not recorded which). The DNA for the CDR3 is TGCAGCTTAACGACTGGTTACAATGAGCAGTTCTTC. It specifies CSLTTGYNEQFF.